These 10 T cell receptor beta chains originate from one sample sequenced in a study of T cells in localized non-small cell lung cancer. Method: immunoSEQ multiplex PCR; TCRdb's copy keeps in-frame clones and lacks some. The sample gives around 3,100 clones, 22% of which show up once; 5.5% to 7% is in the top ten. The sequencing here drew on lung tumor tissue, taken before any cancer treatment. These receptors came from a man aged 18-49 years with stage II lung adenocarcinoma.

The V and J genes are TRBV11-3 and TRBJ2-1; 9 positions agree with TRBD2. Germline V gene sequence: CDR1 SGHNT, CDR2 YENEEA. The length of the CDR3 is 16 residues. Trimming removed 2 bases from V and 2 bases from J; junction bases left unmatched: 4. The CDR3 DNA sequence: TGTGCCAGCAGCTTACAGGGCGGGGGGGCCTACAATGAGCAGTTCTTC. Translating it yields CASSLQGGGAYNEQFF.

This clone is medium-sized (0.01 to 0.1%) by share. J is TRBJ1-5 and V is TRBV6-8; D call uncertain. Germline CDR1 and CDR2: MNHGY and SAAAGT. The length of the CDR3 is 14 residues. V was shortened by 2 bases and J by 1 base, with 6 bases between the two germline ends. Written as DNA, the CDR3 is TGTGCCAGCAGTTACCAGACCAGCAATCAGCCCCAGCATTTT. Its translation is CASSYQTSNQPQHF.

This clone was picked up a small number of times. The CDR3 sequence is CASSGRQVSRRGYTF. The CDR3 DNA reads as TGTGCCAGCAGCGGAAGACAGGTATCCAGGCGGGGCTACACCTTC. The chain has TRBV9 and TRBJ1-2, with TRBD1 as a possible D gene (6 bases). Looked up from germline, CDR1 is SGDLS and CDR2 is YYNGEE. This CDR3 comprises 15 residues. V was shortened by 3 bases and J by 8 bases, with 20 bases between the two germline ends.

This clone showed up just a few times. The chain carries TRBV1 and TRBJ1-1; TRBD1 is the table's D call, not checked against the DNA. TRBV1 is a pseudogene segment. The CDR3 length is 19 residues. The CDR3 DNA reads as TGCGCCAGCACAACGACCCTTGGGAGGCGGGGGACAGGGGACGCTGAAGCTTTCTTT. It specifies CASTTTLGRRGTGDAEAFF.

The chain combines TRBV7-7 with TRBJ2-6; unclear D gene. Germline assignment: CDR1 SSHAT and CDR2 FNYEAQ (reference sequence). CDR3 size: 17 residues. V was cut by 5 bases and J by 0 bases, with 14 bases left in between. CDR3 residues: CASSPSSRDSGANVLTF. Written as DNA, the CDR3 is TGTGCCAGCAGCCCCTCCTCCCGAGACTCTGGGGCCAACGTCCTGACTTTC.

CDR3 coding DNA: TGCGCCAGCAGCCGAGGGAACCTGAACACTGAAGCTTTCTTT. Its translation: CASSRGNLNTEAFF. The J gene is TRBJ1-1, the V gene TRBV5-1; D ambiguous. The germline CDR1 and CDR2 sequences are SGHRS and YFSETQ. This CDR3 contains 14 residues. Trimming took 4 bases from V and 0 from J, leaving 10 bases between them.

This clone is medium-sized within its sample. V usage is TRBV6-8 and J usage is TRBJ2-7; 10 bases align to TRBD1. V trimming: 11 bases; J trimming: 7 bases; junction bases outside the gene matches: 17. The CDR3 is 15 residues long. Per the germline V gene, CDR1 is MNHGY and CDR2 is SAAAGT. As DNA, the CDR3 is TGTGCCCACACTCTAGTTGGGACAGGGGAGTGGGAGCAGTACTTC. Residues: CAHTLVGTGEWEQYF.

The chain links TRBV28 to TRBJ1-5, with TRBD1 as a possible D gene (6 bases). Germline V gene sequence: CDR1 MDHEN, CDR2 SYDVKM. Trimming took off 6 bases at V and 3 bases at J, with 15 bases between the two ends. The CDR3 covers 15 residues. In DNA form, the CDR3 reads TGTGCCAGCAGACCCACCGGGACAAACAATCAGCCCCAGCATTTT. Protein: CASRPTGTNNQPQHF.

This clone was observed a few times. J is TRBJ2-7 and V is TRBV7-6, with 8 nucleotides matching TRBD1. Germline V gene sequence: CDR1 SGHVS, CDR2 FNYEAQ. The CDR3 runs to 15 residues. V lost 3 bases to trimming and J lost 0 bases; unmatched junction nucleotides: 4. CDR3 sequence: CASSLGQAFSYEQYF. DNA of the CDR3: TGTGCCAGCAGCTTGGGACAGGCGTTCTCCTACGAGCAGTACTTC.

The rearrangement links TRBV6-8 to TRBJ2-1; D uncertain. The V and J ends lost 0 bases and 2 bases respectively, with 8 bases between them. Germline CDR1 and CDR2: MNHGY and SAAAGT. The CDR3 length is 15 residues. The CDR3 DNA reads TGTGCCAGCAGTTACTCGCAGGACCCCTACAATGAGCAGTTCTTC. This gives the protein CASSYSQDPYNEQFF.